The rows below give T cell receptor beta chains drawn from one sample of a study of cytomegalovirus exposure and HLA in healthy donors. Assay: immunoSEQ multiplex PCR; the TCRdb copy retains only in-frame clones and omits some. The sample records about 260,000 clones, around 90% being singletons. Material for sequencing was PBMCs. These receptor sequences come from a woman in her twenties or thirties in good health and CMV-seronegative. CDR3s include the opening cysteine and the closing phenylalanine or tryptophan. A D gene is named only where the DNA matches it firmly.

v_call d_call cdr3_aa
TRBV5-6 - CASSPTLYYEQYF
TRBV6-6 - CASSYEGGRYEQYF
TRBV29-1 TRBD1 CSVPETGLETQYF
TRBV28 - CASREGGGLSYEQYF
TRBV27 TRBD1 CASRDRGFSYEQYF
TRBV5-1 - CASSWGLGNQPQHF
TRBV6-5 - CASTTDRATDTQYF
TRBV9 TRBD2 CASSVEGRTSIHNEQFF
TRBV5-1 TRBD1 CASSQTRQGVDGYTF
TRBV29-1 - CSVAVIADEQYF
TRBV6-5 - CASSSRTTLNEQFF
TRBV11-2 - CASRDQGNNEQFF
TRBV27 TRBD1 CASSYQGGSNQPQHF
TRBV6-5 - CASSYSNSQETQYF
TRBV6-4 TRBD2 CASSEELAGGNEQFF
TRBV5-4 - CASSLGLDGLGPQSTQYF
TRBV5-5 - CASSLEGRNTGELFF
TRBV5-4 - CASSLGRLNTEAFF
TRBV4-3 TRBD1 CASSQDTSGTGSYEQYF
TRBV29-1 - CSVRVGNYEQYF
TRBV7-8 TRBD1 CASSLAGGQETEQYF
TRBV2 TRBD2 CASRGAGEVWQFF
TRBV28 - CASRKEYEQYF
TRBV6-6 - CASRPGSANEKLFF
TRBV28 - CASSDVNREVTDTQYF
TRBV27 TRBD2 CASSTRTSASYNEQFF
TRBV4-1 TRBD2 CASSQDRFGLAGYYEQYF
TRBV15 TRBD2 CATSFGGRGANTGELFF
TRBV11-2 - CASSLDLATYNEQFF
TRBV25-1 - CASSVGDIATDTQYF
TRBV7-3 TRBD2 CASSPTAGGFNEQFF
TRBV28 TRBD2 CASSSILAESSYEQYF
TRBV29-1 - CSAHGRTGELFF
TRBV27 - CASAEERAGKNTEAFF
TRBV9 TRBD1 CASSDGTGGTDTQYF
TRBV5-4 - CASSSRNTEAFF
TRBV28 TRBD2 CASSFGVAGESWGDEQFF
TRBV5-6 TRBD2 CASSLWVGLAGGYEQYF
TRBV2 TRBD2 CASSEPITSGKGGNEQFF
TRBV9 TRBD2 CASSPSGGYSYEQYF